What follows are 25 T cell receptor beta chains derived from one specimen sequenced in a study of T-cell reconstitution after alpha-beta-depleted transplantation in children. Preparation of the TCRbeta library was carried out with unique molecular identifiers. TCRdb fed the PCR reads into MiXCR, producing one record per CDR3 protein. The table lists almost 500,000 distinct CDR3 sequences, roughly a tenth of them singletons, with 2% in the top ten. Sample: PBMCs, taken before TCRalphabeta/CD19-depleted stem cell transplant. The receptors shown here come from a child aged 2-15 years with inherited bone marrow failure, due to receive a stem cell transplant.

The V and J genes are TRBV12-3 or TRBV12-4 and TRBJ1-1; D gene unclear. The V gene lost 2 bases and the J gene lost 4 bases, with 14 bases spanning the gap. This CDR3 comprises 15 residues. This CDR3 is CASSLIGSYITEAFF. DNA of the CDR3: TGTGCCAGCAGTTTAATCGGGAGTTACATCACTGAAGCTTTCTTT.

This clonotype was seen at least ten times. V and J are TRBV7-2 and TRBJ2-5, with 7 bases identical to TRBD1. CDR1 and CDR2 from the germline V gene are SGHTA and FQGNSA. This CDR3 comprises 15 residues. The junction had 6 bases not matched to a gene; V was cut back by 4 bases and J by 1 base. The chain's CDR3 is CASSSQTGPQETQYF. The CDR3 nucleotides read TGTGCCAGCAGCTCCCAGACAGGGCCCCAAGAGACCCAGTACTTC.

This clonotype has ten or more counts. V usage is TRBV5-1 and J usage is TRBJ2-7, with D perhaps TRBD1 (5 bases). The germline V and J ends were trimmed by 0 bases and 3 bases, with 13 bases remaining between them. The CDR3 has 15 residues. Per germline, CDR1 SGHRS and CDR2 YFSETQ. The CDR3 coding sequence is TGCGCCAGCAGCTTGGCCCCAGGGTTAAACTACGAGCAGTACTTC. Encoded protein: CASSLAPGLNYEQYF.

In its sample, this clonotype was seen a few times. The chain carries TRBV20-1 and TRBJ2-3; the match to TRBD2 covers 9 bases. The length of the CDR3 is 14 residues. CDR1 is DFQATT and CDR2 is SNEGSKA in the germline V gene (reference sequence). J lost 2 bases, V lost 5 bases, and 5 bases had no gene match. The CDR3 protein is CSALTSGLTDTQYF. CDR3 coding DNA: TGCAGTGCTCTGACTAGCGGCCTCACAGATACGCAGTATTTT.

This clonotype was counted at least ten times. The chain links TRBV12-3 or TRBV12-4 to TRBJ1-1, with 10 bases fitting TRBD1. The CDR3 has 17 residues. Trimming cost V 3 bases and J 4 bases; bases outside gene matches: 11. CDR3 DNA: TGTGCCAGCAGTTTTTCGGGGACAGGGGTGTTGGGCACTGAAGCTTTCTTT. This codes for CASSFSGTGVLGTEAFF.

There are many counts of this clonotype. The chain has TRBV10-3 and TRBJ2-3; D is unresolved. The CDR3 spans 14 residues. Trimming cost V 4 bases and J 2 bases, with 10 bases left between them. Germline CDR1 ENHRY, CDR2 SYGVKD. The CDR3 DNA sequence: TGTGCCATCAGTGGGCTCCTTATCACAGATACGCAGTATTTT. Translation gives CAISGLLITDTQYF.

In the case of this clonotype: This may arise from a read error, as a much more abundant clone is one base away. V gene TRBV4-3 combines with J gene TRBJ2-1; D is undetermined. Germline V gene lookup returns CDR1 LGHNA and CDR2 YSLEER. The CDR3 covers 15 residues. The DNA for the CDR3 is TGCGCCAGCAGCCAAGAGGGCGTTACCTACAATGAGCGGTTCTTC. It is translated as CASSQEGVTYNERFF.

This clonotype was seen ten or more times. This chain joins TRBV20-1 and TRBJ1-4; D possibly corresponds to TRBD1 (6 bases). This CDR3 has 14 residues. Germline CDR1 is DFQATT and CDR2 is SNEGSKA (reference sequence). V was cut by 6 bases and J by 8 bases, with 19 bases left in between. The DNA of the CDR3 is TGCAGTGCCCAGGCCCCGGGACATGGGGAAAAACTGTTTTTT. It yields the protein CSAQAPGHGEKLFF.

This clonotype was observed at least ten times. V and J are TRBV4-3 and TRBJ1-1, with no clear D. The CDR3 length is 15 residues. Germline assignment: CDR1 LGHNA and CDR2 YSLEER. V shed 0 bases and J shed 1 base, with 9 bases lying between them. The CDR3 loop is CASSQDGRRNTEAFF. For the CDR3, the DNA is TGCGCCAGCAGCCAAGATGGGAGGCGGAACACTGAAGCTTTCTTT.

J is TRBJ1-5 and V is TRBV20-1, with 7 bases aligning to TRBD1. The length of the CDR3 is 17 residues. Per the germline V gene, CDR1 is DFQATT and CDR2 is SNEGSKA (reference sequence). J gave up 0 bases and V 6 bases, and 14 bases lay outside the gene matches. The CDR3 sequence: CSASVPGQLGSNQPQHF. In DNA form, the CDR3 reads TGCAGTGCAAGCGTTCCGGGACAGCTGGGTAGCAATCAGCCCCAGCATTTT.

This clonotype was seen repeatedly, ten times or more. CDR3 loop: CASSSPGQGNTQYF. The DNA of the CDR3 is TGTGCCAGCAGTTCACCGGGACAGGGCAATACGCAGTATTTT. The V call is TRBV27, the J call TRBJ2-3; 9 bases are a match to TRBD1. Losses at the gene ends were 4 bases for V and 7 bases for J; bases not matched to a gene: 6. CDR1 is MNHEY, CDR2 SMNVEV, per germline (reference sequence). The CDR3 has 14 residues.

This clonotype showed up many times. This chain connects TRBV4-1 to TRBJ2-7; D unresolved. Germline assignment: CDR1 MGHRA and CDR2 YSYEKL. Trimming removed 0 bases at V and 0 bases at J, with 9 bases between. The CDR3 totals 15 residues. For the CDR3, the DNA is TGCGCCAGCAGCCAAGATCCCCCACCCTCCTACGAGCAGTACTTC. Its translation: CASSQDPPPSYEQYF.

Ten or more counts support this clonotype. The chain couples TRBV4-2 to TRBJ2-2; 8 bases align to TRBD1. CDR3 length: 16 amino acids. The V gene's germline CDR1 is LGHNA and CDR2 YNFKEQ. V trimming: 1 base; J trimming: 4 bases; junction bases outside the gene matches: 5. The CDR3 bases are TGTGCCAGCAGCCAAGGGACCAGGGGGCCCACCGGGGAGCTGTTTTTT. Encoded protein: CASSQGTRGPTGELFF.

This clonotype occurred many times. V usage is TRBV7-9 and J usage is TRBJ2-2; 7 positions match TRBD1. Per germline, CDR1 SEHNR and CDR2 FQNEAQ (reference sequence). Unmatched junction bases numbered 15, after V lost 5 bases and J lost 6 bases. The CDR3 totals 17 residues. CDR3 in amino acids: CASSPRGRDSGPGELFF. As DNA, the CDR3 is TGTGCCAGCAGCCCGAGAGGCCGGGACAGTGGCCCCGGGGAGCTGTTTTTT.

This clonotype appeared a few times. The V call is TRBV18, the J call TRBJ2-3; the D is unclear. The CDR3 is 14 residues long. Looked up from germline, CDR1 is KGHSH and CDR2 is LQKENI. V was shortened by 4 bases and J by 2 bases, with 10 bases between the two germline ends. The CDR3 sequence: CASSRARYTDTQYF. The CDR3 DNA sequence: TGTGCCAGCTCACGCGCCAGATACACAGATACGCAGTATTTT.

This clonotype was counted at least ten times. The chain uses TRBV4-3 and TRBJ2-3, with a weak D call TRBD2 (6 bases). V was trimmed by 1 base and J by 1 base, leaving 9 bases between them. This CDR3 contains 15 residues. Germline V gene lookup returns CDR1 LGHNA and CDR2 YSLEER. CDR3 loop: CASSQVPSGTDTQYF. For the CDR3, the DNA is TGCGCCAGCAGCCAAGTTCCTAGCGGCACAGATACGCAGTATTTT.

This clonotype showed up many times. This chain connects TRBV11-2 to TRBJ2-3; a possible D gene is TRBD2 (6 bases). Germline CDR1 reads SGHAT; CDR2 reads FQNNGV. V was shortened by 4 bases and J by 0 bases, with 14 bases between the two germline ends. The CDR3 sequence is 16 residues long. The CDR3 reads CASSSLGGFSTDTQYF. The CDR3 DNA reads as TGTGCCAGCAGCTCCCTGGGGGGATTCAGCACAGATACGCAGTATTTT.

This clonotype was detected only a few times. CDR3 residues: CASGLLVYEQYF. The CDR3 DNA sequence: TGTGCCAGCGGTTTACTAGTGTACGAGCAGTACTTC. The chain carries TRBV16 and TRBJ2-7; TRBD2 might be the D (5 bases). Trimming cost V 8 bases and J 4 bases, with 12 bases left between them. Germline loops: CDR1 KGHSY, CDR2 FQNENV. The CDR3 consists of 12 residues.

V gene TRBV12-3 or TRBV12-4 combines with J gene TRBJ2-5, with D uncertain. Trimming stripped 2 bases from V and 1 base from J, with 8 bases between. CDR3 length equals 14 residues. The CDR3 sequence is CASSLSVSQETQYF. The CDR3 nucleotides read TGTGCCAGCAGTTTATCGGTGAGCCAAGAGACCCAGTACTTC.

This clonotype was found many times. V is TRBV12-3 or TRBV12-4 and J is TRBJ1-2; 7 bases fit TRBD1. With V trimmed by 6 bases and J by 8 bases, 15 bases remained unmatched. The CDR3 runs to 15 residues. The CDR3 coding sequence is TGTGCCAGCAGGGATAGCCAGGGGGGGCGTGGGGGCTACACCTTC. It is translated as CASRDSQGGRGGYTF.

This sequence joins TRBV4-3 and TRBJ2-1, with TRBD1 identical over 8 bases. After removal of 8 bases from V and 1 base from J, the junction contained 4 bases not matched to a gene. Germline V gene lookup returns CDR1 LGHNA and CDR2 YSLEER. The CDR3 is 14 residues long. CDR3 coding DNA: TGCGCCAGCGGAACAGGGGGGTCCTACAATGAGCAGTTCTTC. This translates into CASGTGGSYNEQFF.

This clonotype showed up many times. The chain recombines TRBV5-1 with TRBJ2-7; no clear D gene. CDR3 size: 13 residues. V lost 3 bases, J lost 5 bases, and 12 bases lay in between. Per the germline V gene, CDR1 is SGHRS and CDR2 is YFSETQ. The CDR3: CASSSDRIHEQYF. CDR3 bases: TGCGCCAGCAGCTCCGATCGGATCCACGAGCAGTACTTC.

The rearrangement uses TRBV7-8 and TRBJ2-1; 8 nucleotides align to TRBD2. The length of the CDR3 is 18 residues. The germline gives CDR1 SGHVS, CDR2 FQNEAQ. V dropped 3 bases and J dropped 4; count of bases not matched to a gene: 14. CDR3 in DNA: TGTGCCAGCAGCTTTCTTGTCGGCGGGAGGATTTCGTACAATGAGCAGTTCTTC. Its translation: CASSFLVGGRISYNEQFF.

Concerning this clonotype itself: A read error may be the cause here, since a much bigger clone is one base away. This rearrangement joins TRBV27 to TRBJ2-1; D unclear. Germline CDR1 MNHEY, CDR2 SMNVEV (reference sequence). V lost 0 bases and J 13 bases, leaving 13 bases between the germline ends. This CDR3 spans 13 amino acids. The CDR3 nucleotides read TGTGCCAGCAGTTTATCCTGGACCGCAGACCAGTTCTTC. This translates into CASSLSWTADQFF.

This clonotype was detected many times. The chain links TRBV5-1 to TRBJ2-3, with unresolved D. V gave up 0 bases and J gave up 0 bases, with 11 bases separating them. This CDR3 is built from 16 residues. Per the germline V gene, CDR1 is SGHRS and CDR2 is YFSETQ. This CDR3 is CASSLGEWISTDTQYF. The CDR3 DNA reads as TGCGCCAGCAGCTTGGGTGAATGGATTAGCACAGATACGCAGTATTTT.